The 16 T cell receptor beta chains below come from one sample, sequenced in a study of cytomegalovirus exposure and HLA in healthy donors. Primers: 60 Vbeta forward and 13 Jbeta reverse. Sequencing was performed with immunoSEQ multiplex PCR; in TCRdb, only in-frame clones are kept and a portion is missing. The sample shows 150,000 to 200,000 clones, approximately 80% of them seen only once. The sequenced sample consisted of PBMCs. All receptors come from a woman between 45 and 60 years old in good health and CMV-seropositive.

V gene TRBV6-1 combines with J gene TRBJ2-5, with D perhaps matching TRBD1 (5 bases). The CDR3 loop spans 16 amino acids. Germline CDR1 MNHNS, CDR2 SASEGT. Trimming took off 2 bases at V and 5 bases at J, with 18 bases between the two ends. CDR3 in DNA: TGTGCCAGCAGTGAAAGAGTGGGCTGGGGCAGCGAGACCCAGTACTTC. As protein: CASSERVGWGSETQYF.

The chain joins TRBV19 to TRBJ2-6, with TRBD1 matching over 7 bases. CDR3 length equals 15 residues. The V gene end was trimmed by 6 bases and the J gene end by 2 bases; junction bases not matched to a gene: 4. Germline CDR1 is LNHDA and CDR2 is SQIVND (reference sequence). Here the CDR3 reads CASSKQGTGANVLTF. The CDR3 coding sequence is TGTGCCAGTAGCAAACAGGGGACTGGGGCCAACGTCCTGACTTTC.

This clone was counted a few times. CDR3 nucleotides: TGCAGCGCTCGACAGTCTGGAAACACCATATATTTT. This gives the protein CSARQSGNTIYF. The V and J genes are TRBV29-1 and TRBJ1-3; tentative D call: TRBD1 (5 bases). The CDR3 spans 12 residues. Per the germline V gene, CDR1 is SQVTM and CDR2 is ANQGSEA. Trimming left V 7 bases short and J 1 base short, with 8 bases between.

V usage is TRBV5-4 and J usage is TRBJ2-3; 8 nucleotides match TRBD2. Trimming removed 4 bases from V and 10 bases from J; junction bases left unmatched: 14. The CDR3 contains 15 residues. Germline CDR1 SGHNT, CDR2 YYREEE (reference sequence). CDR3 sequence reads: CASSPTSGPRVPQYF. The CDR3 DNA sequence: TGTGCCAGCAGCCCTACTAGCGGACCAAGGGTACCGCAGTATTTT.

The J gene is TRBJ2-1, the V gene TRBV7-2; tentatively, D is TRBD1 (5 bases). Germline CDR1 reads SGHTA; CDR2 reads FQGNSA. CDR3 size: 15 residues. Trimming stripped 5 bases from V and 9 bases from J, with 20 bases between. CDR3 DNA: TGTGCCAGCAGCACGACAGAGACTTTTTTTGGTGAGCAGTTCTTC. This encodes CASSTTETFFGEQFF.

This clone was observed a few times. The chain uses TRBV5-1 and TRBJ2-5; D may be TRBD1 (6 bases). From germline, CDR1 is SGHRS and CDR2 YFSETQ. The CDR3 is 14 residues long. V lost 1 base to trimming and J lost 4 bases, with 11 bases between them. CDR3 sequence: CASSLRKGGETQYF. The CDR3 DNA reads TGCGCCAGCAGCTTGAGGAAAGGGGGAGAGACCCAGTACTTC.

V usage is TRBV10-3 and J usage is TRBJ1-3; D gene ambiguous. V was trimmed by 8 bases and J by 0 bases, leaving 8 bases between them. CDR3 length: 13 residues. Looked up from germline, CDR1 is ENHRY and CDR2 is SYGVKD. CDR3 sequence: CAIDSGSGNTIYF. The CDR3 DNA is TGTGCCATCGATTCGGGCTCTGGAAACACCATATATTTT.

The chain has TRBV5-1 and TRBJ2-5, with 9 bases fitting TRBD1. CDR1 and CDR2 (germline): SGHRS, YFSETQ. The V segment lost 4 bases and the J segment 2 bases; nucleotides outside the gene matches: 3. CDR3 length: 14 residues. This CDR3 is CASSPGQGQETQYF. As DNA, the CDR3 is TGCGCCAGCAGCCCGGGACAGGGTCAAGAGACCCAGTACTTC.

The gene calls are TRBV4-2 and TRBJ1-6, with D tentatively TRBD1 (6 bases). This CDR3 comprises 15 residues. The V gene lost 0 bases and the J gene lost 7 bases, with 10 bases spanning the gap. The germline CDR1 and CDR2 sequences are LGHNA and YNFKEQ. The CDR3 reads CASSQEPGVNSPLHF. Written as DNA, the CDR3 is TGTGCCAGCAGCCAAGAACCAGGGGTAAATTCACCCCTCCACTTT.

V and J are TRBV2 and TRBJ2-3; D is unclear. In germline, CDR1 is SNHLY, CDR2 FYNNEI. The length of the CDR3 is 18 residues. V lost 5 bases and J lost 0, with 21 bases in between. The CDR3 reads CASSSLAEVLLSTDTQYF. The CDR3 bases are TGTGCCAGCAGTTCCCTCGCAGAGGTCCTCCTTAGCACAGATACGCAGTATTTT.

This clone was recorded once. This CDR3 is CATSETSGVYNEQFF. The CDR3 bases are TGTGCCACCAGCGAGACTAGCGGGGTTTACAATGAGCAGTTCTTC. The chain has TRBV15 and TRBJ2-1; 11 bases match TRBD2. Germline V lookup: CDR1 LNHNV, CDR2 YYDKDF (reference sequence). The ends lost 5 bases at V and 4 bases at J; junction bases unmatched: 4. The CDR3 consists of 15 residues.

The V and J genes are TRBV7-2 and TRBJ1-1, with D tentatively TRBD1 (5 bases). Germline values: CDR1 SGHTA, CDR2 FQGNSA. The CDR3 has 13 amino acids. The ends were cut back, 2 bases at V and 5 bases at J, with 9 bases in the middle. The CDR3 sequence: CASSLFGGTEAFF. The DNA for the CDR3 is TGTGCCAGCAGCTTATTCGGGGGTACTGAAGCTTTCTTT.

Comments on this clone: Mismatch with germline at one junction end may stem from a read error. The J gene is TRBJ2-7, the V gene TRBV7-9; 10 nucleotides line up with TRBD1. The germline gives CDR1 SEHNR, CDR2 FQNEAQ (reference sequence). CDR3 length: 16 amino acids. CDR3 residues: CSSSSRDRGSRNEQYF. CDR3 nucleotides: TGTTCCAGCAGCTCGAGGGACAGGGGATCGAGAAACGAGCAGTACTTC.

The genes are TRBV11-2 and TRBJ1-1, with D perhaps TRBD1 (5 bases). Germline assignment: CDR1 SGHAT and CDR2 FQNNGV. CDR3 length equals 15 residues. Trimming stripped 4 bases from V and 3 bases from J, with 15 bases between. In DNA form, the CDR3 reads TGTGCCAGCAGCTCAACGGCAGGGATTGACACTGAAGCTTTCTTT. Translated: CASSSTAGIDTEAFF.

The chain recombines TRBV7-9 with TRBJ1-2; 10 positions agree with TRBD1. The CDR3 is 13 residues long. The V gene's germline CDR1 is SEHNR and CDR2 FQNEAQ (reference sequence). J was trimmed by 11 bases and V by 6 bases; bases with no gene match: 9. As DNA, the CDR3 is TGTGCCAGCAGGTACCGGGACAGGGGACCGTACACCTTC. Translating it yields CASRYRDRGPYTF.

This clone was seen only a few times. The chain recombines TRBV4-2 with TRBJ2-7, with 12 bases matching TRBD2. The germline CDR1 and CDR2 sequences are LGHNA and YNFKEQ. This CDR3 is 15 amino acids long. The J segment lost 5 bases and the V segment lost 4 bases, leaving 6 bases of the junction unmatched. As DNA, the CDR3 is TGTGCCAGCAGCCGCCGACTAGCGGGAGAGGACGAGCAGTACTTC. The encoded protein is CASSRRLAGEDEQYF.